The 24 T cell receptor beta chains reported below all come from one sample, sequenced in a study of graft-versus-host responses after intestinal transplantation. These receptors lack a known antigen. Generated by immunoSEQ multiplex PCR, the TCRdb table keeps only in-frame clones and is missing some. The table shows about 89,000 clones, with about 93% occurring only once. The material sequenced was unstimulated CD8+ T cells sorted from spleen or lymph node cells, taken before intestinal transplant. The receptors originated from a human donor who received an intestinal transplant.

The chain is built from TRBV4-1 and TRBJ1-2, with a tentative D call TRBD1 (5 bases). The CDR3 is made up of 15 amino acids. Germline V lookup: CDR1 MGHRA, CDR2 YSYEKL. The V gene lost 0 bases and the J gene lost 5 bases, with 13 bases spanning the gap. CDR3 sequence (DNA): TGCGCCAGCAGCCAAGACGCGACAGAGTCATATGGCTACACCTTC. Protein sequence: CASSQDATESYGYTF.

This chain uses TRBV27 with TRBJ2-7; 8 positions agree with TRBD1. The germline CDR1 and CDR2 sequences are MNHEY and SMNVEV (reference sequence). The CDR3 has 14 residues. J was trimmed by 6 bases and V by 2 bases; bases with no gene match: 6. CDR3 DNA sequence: TGTGCCAGCAGTTTAAGGCAGGGGGCGGGCGAGCAGTACTTC. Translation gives CASSLRQGAGEQYF.

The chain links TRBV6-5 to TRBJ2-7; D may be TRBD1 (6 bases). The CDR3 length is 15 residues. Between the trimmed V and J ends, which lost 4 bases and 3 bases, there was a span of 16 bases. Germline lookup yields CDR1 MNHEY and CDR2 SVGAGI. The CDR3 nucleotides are TGTGCCAGCAGTTCTTTCGACAGGATGGGCTACGAGCAGTACTTC. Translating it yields CASSSFDRMGYEQYF.

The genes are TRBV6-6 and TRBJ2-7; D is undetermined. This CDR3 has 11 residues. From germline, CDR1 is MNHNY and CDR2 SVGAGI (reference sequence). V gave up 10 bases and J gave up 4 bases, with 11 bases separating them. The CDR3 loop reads CATLSGYEQYF. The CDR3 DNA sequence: TGTGCCACCCTCTCCGGTTACGAGCAGTACTTC.

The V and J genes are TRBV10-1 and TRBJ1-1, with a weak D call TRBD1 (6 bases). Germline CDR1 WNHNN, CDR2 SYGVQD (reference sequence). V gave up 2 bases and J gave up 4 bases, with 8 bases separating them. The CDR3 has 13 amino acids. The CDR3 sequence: CASSEGRGTEAFF. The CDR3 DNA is TGCGCCAGCAGTGAGGGCAGGGGCACTGAAGCTTTCTTT.

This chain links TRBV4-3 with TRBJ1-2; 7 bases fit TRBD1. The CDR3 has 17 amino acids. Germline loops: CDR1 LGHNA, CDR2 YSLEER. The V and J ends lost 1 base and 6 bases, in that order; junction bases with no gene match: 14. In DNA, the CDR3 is TGCGCCAGCAGCCAAGTCCCTTGGGCAGGGGGAGTACATGGCTACACCTTC. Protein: CASSQVPWAGGVHGYTF.

CDR3 in DNA: TGCGCCAGCAGCCAAGAGTTGACTAGCGATGAGCAGTTCTTC. Amino acid sequence: CASSQELTSDEQFF. The chain joins TRBV4-1 to TRBJ2-1; 8 nucleotides line up with TRBD2. The V segment lost 0 bases and the J segment 8 bases; nucleotides outside the gene matches: 3. The CDR3 runs to 14 residues. The germline gives CDR1 MGHRA, CDR2 YSYEKL.

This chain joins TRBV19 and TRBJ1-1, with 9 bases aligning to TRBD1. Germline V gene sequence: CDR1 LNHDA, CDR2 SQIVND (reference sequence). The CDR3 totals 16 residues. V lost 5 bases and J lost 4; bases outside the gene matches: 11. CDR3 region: CASSEAGQGLGTEAFF. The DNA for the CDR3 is TGTGCCAGTAGTGAGGCGGGACAGGGATTGGGCACTGAAGCTTTCTTT.

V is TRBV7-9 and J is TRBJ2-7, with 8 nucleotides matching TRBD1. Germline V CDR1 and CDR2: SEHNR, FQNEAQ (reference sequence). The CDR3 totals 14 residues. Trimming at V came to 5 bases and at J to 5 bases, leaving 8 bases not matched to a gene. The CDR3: CASSPQGVKHEQYF. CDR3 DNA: TGTGCCAGCAGCCCACAGGGGGTGAAACACGAGCAGTACTTC.

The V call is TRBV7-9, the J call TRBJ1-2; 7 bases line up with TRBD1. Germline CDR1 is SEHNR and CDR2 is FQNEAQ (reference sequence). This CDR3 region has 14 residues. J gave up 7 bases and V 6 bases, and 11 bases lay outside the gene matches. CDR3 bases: TGTGCCAGCAGGGGACAGCTACCCTCAAGTGGCTACACCTTC. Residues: CASRGQLPSSGYTF.

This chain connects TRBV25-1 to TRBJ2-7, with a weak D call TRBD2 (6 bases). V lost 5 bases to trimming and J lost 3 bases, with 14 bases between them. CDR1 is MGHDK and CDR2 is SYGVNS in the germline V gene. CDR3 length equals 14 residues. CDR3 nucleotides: TGTGCCAGCAGTCGGAGGGGTACCCACTACGAGCAGTACTTC. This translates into CASSRRGTHYEQYF.

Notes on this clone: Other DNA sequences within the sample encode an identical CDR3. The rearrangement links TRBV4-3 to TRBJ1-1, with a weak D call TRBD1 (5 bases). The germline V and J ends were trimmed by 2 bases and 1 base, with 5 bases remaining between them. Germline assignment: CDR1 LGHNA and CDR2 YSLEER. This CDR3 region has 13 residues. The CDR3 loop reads CASSQTGNTEAFF. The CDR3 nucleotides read TGCGCCAGCAGCCAAACAGGGAACACTGAAGCTTTCTTT.

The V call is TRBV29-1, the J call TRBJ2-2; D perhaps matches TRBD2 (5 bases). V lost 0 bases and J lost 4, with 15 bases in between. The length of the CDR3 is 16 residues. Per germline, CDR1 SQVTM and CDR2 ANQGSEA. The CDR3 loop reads CSVEDPLKEGTGELFF. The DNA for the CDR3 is TGCAGCGTTGAAGATCCTTTAAAAGAGGGCACCGGGGAGCTGTTTTTT.

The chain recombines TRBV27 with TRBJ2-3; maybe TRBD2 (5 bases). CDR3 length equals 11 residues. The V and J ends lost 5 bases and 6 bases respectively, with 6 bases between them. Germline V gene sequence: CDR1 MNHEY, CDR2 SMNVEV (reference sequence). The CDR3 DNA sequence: TGTGCCAGCAGTGAGGGCGATACGCAGTATTTT. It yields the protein CASSEGDTQYF.

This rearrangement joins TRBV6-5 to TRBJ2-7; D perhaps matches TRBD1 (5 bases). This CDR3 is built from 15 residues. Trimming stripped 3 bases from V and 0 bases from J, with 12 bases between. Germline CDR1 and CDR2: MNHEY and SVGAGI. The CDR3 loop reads CASSYGAASSYEQYF. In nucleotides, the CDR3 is TGTGCCAGCAGTTATGGGGCGGCTAGCTCCTACGAGCAGTACTTC.

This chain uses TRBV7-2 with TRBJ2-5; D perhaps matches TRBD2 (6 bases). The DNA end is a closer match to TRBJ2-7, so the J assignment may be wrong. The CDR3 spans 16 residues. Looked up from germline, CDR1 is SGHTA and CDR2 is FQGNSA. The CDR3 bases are TGTGCCAGCAGCTCCCCTCGGGCGGGGCCCTCCTACGAGCAGTACTTC. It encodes CASSSPRAGPSYEQYF.

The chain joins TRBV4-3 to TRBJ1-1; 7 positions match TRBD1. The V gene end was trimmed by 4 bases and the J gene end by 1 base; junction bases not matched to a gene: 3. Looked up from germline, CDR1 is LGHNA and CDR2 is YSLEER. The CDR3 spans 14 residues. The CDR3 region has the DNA TGCGCCAGCAGCCTCCGACAGGGGAACACTGAAGCTTTCTTT. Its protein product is CASSLRQGNTEAFF.

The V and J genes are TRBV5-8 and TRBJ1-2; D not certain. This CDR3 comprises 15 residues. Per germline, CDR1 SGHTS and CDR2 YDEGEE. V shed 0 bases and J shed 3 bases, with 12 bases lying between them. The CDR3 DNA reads TGTGCCAGCAGCTTGGGGTTTTTTACGGACTATGGCTACACCTTC. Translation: CASSLGFFTDYGYTF. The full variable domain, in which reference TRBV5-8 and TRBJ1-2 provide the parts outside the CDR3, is EAGVTQSPTHLIKTRGQQATLRCSPISGHTSVYWYQQALGLGLQFLLWYDEGEERNRGNFPPRFSGRQFPNYSSELNVNALELEDSALYLCASSLGFFTDYGYTFGSGTRLTVV.

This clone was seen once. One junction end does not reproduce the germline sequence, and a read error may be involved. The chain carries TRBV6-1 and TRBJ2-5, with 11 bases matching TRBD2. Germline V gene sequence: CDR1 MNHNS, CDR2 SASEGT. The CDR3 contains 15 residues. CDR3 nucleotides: TGTGCCAGCAGCAAGACTAGCGGGGCTCAAGGGACCCAGTACTTC. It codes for CASSKTSGAQGTQYF.

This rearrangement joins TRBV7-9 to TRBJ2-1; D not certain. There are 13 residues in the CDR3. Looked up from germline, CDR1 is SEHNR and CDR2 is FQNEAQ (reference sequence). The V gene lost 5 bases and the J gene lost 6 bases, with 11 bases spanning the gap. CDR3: CASSMGSANEQFF. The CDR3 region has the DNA TGTGCCAGCAGCATGGGCAGTGCCAATGAGCAGTTCTTC.

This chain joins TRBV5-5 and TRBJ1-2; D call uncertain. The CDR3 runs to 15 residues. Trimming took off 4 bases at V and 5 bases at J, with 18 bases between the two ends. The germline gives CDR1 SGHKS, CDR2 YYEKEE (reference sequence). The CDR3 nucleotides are TGTGCCAGCAGCGAGGAGGACGGGAGGATATATGGCTACACCTTC. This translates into CASSEEDGRIYGYTF.

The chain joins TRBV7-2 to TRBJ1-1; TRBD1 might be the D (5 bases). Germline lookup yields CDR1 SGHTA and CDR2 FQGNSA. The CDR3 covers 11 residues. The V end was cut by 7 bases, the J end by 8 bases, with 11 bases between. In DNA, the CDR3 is TGTGCCAGCACCGACCGACAGGAAGCTTTCTTT. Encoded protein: CASTDRQEAFF. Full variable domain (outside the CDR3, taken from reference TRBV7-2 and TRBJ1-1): GAGVSQSPSNKVTEKGKDVELRCDPISGHTALYWYRQSLGQGLEFLIYFQGNSAPDKSGLPSDRFSAERTGGSVSTLTIQRTQQEDSAVYLCASTDRQEAFFGQGTRLTVV.

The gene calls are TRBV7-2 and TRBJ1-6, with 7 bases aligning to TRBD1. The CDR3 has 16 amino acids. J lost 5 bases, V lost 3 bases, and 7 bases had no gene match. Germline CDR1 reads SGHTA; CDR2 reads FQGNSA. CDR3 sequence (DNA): TGTGCCAGCAGCTTGGAGACAGGGCCCCATAATTCACCCCTCCACTTT. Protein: CASSLETGPHNSPLHF.

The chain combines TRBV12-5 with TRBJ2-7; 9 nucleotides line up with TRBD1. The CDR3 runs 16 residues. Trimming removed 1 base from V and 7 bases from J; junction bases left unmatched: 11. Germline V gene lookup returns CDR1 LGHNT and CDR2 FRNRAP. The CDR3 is CASGLALLQGAEEQYF. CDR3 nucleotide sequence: TGTGCTAGTGGTTTGGCGTTACTACAGGGGGCGGAGGAGCAGTACTTC. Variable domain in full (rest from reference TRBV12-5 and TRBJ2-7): DARVTQTPRHKVTEMGQEVTMRCQPILGHNTVFWYRQTMMQGLELLAYFRNRAPLDDSGMPKDRFSAEMPDATLATLKIQPSEPRDSAVYFCASGLALLQGAEEQYFGPGTRLTVT.